This TCR beta chain was captured in a study of T-cell memory formation after mild COVID-19. Looking at the study overall: In these data, TCR clusters were largely donor specific.

Study conclusions and caveats: Later expanders leaned CD4+, whereas day 15 to 85 contracting clones were balanced CD4/CD8.

CDR3 length: 13 amino acids. CDR1 is SGHVS, CDR2 FQNEAQ, per germline. V lost 6 bases and J 5 bases, leaving 14 bases between the germline ends. About this clonotype: Its target is not known.

TCRdb used MiXCR to reprocess the 5' RACE reads, holding one entry per CDR3 protein. Counted here are almost 350,000 distinct CDR3 sequences, more than 20% occurring once; the ten biggest clones make up roughly 21%. This sequence was found in a man aged 18 to 30 who had mild COVID-19 (a few samples of this study predate the infection). Cell type and time point are not known. Material for sequencing was PBMCs or a T cell subset sorted from them (not recorded which). The chain recombines TRBV7-8 with TRBJ2-7; no firm D call. This CDR3 reads CASSSHNSDEQYF. CDR3 coding DNA: TGTGCCAGCAGTAGCCATAATTCGGACGAGCAGTACTTC. The full variable domain, rest sourced from reference TRBV7-8 and TRBJ2-7, is GAGVSQSPRYKVAKRGQDVALRCDPISGHVSLFWYQQALGQGPEFLTYFQNEAQLDKSGLPSDRFFAERPEGSVSTLKIQRTQQEDSAVYLCASSSHNSDEQYFGPGTRLTVT.